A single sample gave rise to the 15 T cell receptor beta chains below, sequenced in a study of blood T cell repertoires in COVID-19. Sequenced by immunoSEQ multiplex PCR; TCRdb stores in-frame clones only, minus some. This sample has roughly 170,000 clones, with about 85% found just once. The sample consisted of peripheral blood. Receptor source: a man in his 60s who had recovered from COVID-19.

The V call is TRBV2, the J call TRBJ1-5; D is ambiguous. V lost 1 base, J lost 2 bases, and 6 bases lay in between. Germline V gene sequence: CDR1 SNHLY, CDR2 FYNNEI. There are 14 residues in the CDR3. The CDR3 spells CASSEGHRNQPQHF. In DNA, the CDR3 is TGTGCCAGCAGTGAAGGACACCGCAATCAGCCCCAGCATTTT.

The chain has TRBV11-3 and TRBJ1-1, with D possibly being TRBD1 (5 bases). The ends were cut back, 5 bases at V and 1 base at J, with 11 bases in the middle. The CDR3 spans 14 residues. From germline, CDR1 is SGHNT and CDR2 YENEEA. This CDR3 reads CASSVTVANTEAFF. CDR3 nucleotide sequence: TGTGCCAGCAGCGTGACAGTAGCGAACACTGAAGCTTTCTTT.

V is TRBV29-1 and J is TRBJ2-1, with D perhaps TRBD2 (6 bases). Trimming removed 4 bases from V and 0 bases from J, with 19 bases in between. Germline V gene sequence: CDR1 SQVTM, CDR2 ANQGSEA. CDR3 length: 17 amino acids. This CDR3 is CSVGGSGALLSYNEQFF. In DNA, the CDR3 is TGCAGCGTTGGGGGTAGCGGCGCACTCCTCTCCTACAATGAGCAGTTCTTC.

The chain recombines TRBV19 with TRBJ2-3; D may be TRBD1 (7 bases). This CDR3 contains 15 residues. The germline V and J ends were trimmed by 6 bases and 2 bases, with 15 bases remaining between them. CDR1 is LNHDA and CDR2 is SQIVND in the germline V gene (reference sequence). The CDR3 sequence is CASSNQGGITDTQYF. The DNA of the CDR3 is TGTGCCAGTAGCAACCAGGGGGGAATCACAGATACGCAGTATTTT.

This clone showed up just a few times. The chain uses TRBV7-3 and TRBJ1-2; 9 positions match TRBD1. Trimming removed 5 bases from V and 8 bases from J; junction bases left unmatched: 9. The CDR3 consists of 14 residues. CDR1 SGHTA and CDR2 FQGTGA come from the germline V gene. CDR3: CASSPGGTGSGYTF. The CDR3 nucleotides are TGTGCCAGCAGCCCAGGTGGGACAGGGAGCGGCTACACCTTC.

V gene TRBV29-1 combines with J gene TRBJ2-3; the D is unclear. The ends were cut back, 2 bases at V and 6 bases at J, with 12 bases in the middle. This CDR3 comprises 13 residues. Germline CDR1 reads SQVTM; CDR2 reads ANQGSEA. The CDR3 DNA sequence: TGCAGCGTTGAAAGTGAGCTCTCCGATACGCAGTATTTT. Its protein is CSVESELSDTQYF.

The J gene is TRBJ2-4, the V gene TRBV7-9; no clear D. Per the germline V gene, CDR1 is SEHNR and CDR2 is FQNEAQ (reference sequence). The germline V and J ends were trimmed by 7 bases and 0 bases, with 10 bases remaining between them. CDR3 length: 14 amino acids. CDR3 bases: TGTGCCAGCAACCACGACACAGCCAAAAACATTCAGTACTTC. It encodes CASNHDTAKNIQYF.

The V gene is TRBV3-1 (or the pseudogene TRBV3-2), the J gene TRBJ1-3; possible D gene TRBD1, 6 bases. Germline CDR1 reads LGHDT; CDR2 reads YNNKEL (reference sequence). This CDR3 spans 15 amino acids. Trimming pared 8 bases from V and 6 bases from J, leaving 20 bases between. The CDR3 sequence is CASGGGLGGENTIYF. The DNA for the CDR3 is TGTGCCAGCGGCGGGGGGCTAGGCGGGGAAAACACCATATATTTT.

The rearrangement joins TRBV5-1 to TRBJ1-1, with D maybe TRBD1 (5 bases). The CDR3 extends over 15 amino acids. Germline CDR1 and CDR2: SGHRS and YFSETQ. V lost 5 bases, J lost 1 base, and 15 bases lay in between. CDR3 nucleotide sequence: TGCGCCAGCAGAGTCACGTCGGACACGAACACTGAAGCTTTCTTT. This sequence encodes CASRVTSDTNTEAFF.

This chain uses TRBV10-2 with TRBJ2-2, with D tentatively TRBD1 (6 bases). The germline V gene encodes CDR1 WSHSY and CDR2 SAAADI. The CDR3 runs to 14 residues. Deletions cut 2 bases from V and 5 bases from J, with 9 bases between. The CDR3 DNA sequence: TGCGCCAGCAGTGAGACAGGGCAAACCGGGGAGCTGTTTTTT. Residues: CASSETGQTGELFF.

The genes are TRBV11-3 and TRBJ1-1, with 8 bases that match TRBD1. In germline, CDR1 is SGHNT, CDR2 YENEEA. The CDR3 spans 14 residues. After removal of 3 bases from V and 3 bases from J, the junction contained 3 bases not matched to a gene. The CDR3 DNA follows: TGTGCCAGCAGCTTGGGACAGGCAGACACTGAAGCTTTCTTT. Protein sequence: CASSLGQADTEAFF.

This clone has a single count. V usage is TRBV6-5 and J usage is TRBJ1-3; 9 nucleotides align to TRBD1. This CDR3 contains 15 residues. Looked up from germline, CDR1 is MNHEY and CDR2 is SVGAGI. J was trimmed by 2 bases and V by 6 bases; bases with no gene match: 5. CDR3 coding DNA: TGTGCCAGCAGGGACAGGGGAATGGCTGGAAACACCATATATTTT. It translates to CASRDRGMAGNTIYF.

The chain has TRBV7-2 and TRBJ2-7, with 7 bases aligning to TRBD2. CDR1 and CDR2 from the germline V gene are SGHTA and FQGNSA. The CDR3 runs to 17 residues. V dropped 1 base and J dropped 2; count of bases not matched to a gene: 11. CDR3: CASSLVGGGVDTYEQYF. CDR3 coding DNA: TGTGCCAGCAGCTTAGTAGGCGGGGGAGTAGACACCTACGAGCAGTACTTC.

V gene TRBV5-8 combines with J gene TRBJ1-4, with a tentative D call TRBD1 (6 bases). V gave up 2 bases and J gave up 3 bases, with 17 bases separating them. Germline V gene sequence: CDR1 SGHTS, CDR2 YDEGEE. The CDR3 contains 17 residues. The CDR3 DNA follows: TGTGCCAGCAGCTTTGGCCAACAGGGCCAGGCTAATGAAAAACTGTTTTTT. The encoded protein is CASSFGQQGQANEKLFF.

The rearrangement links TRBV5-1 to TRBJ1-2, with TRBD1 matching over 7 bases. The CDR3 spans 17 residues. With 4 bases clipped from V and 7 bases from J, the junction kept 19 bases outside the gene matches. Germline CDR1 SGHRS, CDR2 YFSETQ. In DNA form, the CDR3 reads TGCGCCAGCAGCCCGACTGCTCACCAGGGGGGCGGCTTTGGCTACACCTTC. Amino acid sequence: CASSPTAHQGGGFGYTF. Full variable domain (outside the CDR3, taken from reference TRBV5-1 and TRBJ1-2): KAGVTQTPRYLIKTRGQQVTLSCSPISGHRSVSWYQQTPGQGLQFLFEYFSETQRNKGNFPGRFSGRQFSNSRSEMNVSTLELGDSALYLCASSPTAHQGGGFGYTFGSGTRLTVV.